Shown below are 32 T cell receptor beta chains from a single sample sequenced in a study of PD-1 blockade in classical Hodgkin lymphoma. This sample's time point: newly diagnosed, previously untreated cHL patient sample. Thawed PBMCs underwent magnetic negative selection to yield purified CD4+ T cells. TCRdb keeps only in-frame clones here, not all; method: immunoSEQ multiplex PCR. The profile covers 20,000 to 30,000 clones, with less than 95% appearing a single time and about 0.5% taken by the ten largest. Sequencing was performed on CD4+ T cells from blood. The source of these receptors is a human donor with classical Hodgkin lymphoma.

CDR3 region: CASSFGTGDPSNTGELFF. Written as DNA, the CDR3 is TGTGCCAGCAGCTTTGGGACAGGGGACCCATCGAACACCGGGGAGCTGTTTTTT. The chain uses TRBV7-2 and TRBJ2-2; 10 nucleotides agree with TRBD1. Germline CDR1 is SGHTA and CDR2 is FQGNSA. Trimming at V came to 3 bases and at J to 0 bases, leaving 7 bases not matched to a gene. CDR3 size: 18 residues.

The chain is built from TRBV28 and TRBJ1-2; D ambiguous. The CDR3 runs 12 residues. The germline gives CDR1 MDHEN, CDR2 SYDVKM. V was cut by 4 bases and J by 4 bases, with 7 bases left in between. Here the CDR3 reads CASSSSVYGYTF. CDR3 coding DNA: TGTGCCAGCAGTTCCTCGGTCTATGGCTACACCTTC.

The chain links TRBV15 to TRBJ1-2; no reliable D call. Germline lookup yields CDR1 LNHNV and CDR2 YYDKDF (reference sequence). Deletions cut 3 bases from V and 8 bases from J, with 19 bases between. The CDR3 consists of 15 residues. CDR3 sequence reads: CATSRGGTLGYGYTF. CDR3 in DNA: TGTGCCACCAGCAGGGGAGGTACCTTAGGGTACGGCTACACCTTC.

The rearrangement links TRBV9 to TRBJ2-1; 7 bases match TRBD1. The CDR3 length is 16 residues. V shed 1 base, J shed 7 bases, and the junction held 11 bases outside the gene matches. Germline V gene sequence: CDR1 SGDLS, CDR2 YYNGEE. CDR3 DNA: TGTGCCAGCAGCGTATCCCTCGGGACCAGGGGGAATGAGCAGTTCTTC. Its protein product is CASSVSLGTRGNEQFF.

The J gene is TRBJ1-5, the V gene TRBV11-2, with D hard to call. Trimming left V 6 bases short and J 0 bases short, with 15 bases between. CDR1 and CDR2 (germline): SGHAT, FQNNGV. The CDR3 has 16 residues. The chain's CDR3 is CASSYEEQYSNQPQHF. DNA for the CDR3: TGTGCCAGCAGTTACGAGGAACAGTATAGCAATCAGCCCCAGCATTTT.

The rearrangement joins TRBV10-1 to TRBJ1-1; 12 bases align to TRBD1. The length of the CDR3 is 16 residues. J lost 1 base, V lost 6 bases, and 6 bases had no gene match. The germline CDR1 and CDR2 sequences are WNHNN and SYGVQD (reference sequence). The CDR3 sequence: CASRMGQGAGNTEAFF. In DNA form, the CDR3 reads TGCGCCAGCAGGATGGGACAGGGGGCTGGGAACACTGAAGCTTTCTTT.

This clone has only one observation. The chain employs TRBV30 and TRBJ2-6, with D perhaps TRBD1 (6 bases). The CDR3 spans 15 residues. V was shortened by 6 bases and J by 1 base, with 13 bases between the two germline ends. Germline CDR1 reads GTSNPN; CDR2 reads SVGIG (reference sequence). In DNA, the CDR3 is TGTGCCTGCCCTAGGGGGTTTTCTGGGGCCAACGTCCTGACTTTC. Encoded protein: CACPRGFSGANVLTF.

This chain connects TRBV19 to TRBJ1-2; maybe TRBD1 (5 bases). Germline CDR1 and CDR2: LNHDA and SQIVND (reference sequence). This CDR3 spans 16 amino acids. V shed 7 bases and J shed 2 bases, with 20 bases lying between them. This CDR3 is CASMGHRTTTNYGYTF. The CDR3 bases are TGTGCCAGTATGGGGCATCGGACAACTACCAACTATGGCTACACCTTC.

This chain uses TRBV6-6 with TRBJ1-5; no clear D. This CDR3 is 15 amino acids long. Germline CDR1 MNHNY, CDR2 SVGAGI (reference sequence). Trimming took 3 bases from V and 1 from J, leaving 10 bases between them. As DNA, the CDR3 is TGTGCCAGCAGTTATGTCGCTACAAGCAATCAGCCCCAGCATTTT. As protein: CASSYVATSNQPQHF.

The chain is built from TRBV7-2 and TRBJ2-3; 9 nucleotides agree with TRBD1. Germline V CDR1 and CDR2: SGHTA, FQGNSA. CDR3 length: 15 amino acids. V lost 5 bases and J lost 3; bases outside the gene matches: 6. CDR3 in DNA: TGTGCCAGCAGCACCGGGACAGGGTATACAGATACGCAGTATTTT. Translated, it gives CASSTGTGYTDTQYF.

The table lists this clone with a count of one. This chain uses TRBV11-2 with TRBJ2-5; 12 positions agree with TRBD1. The CDR3 loop spans 16 amino acids. Germline assignment: CDR1 SGHAT and CDR2 FQNNGV. V dropped 4 bases and J dropped 5; count of bases not matched to a gene: 8. CDR3 DNA sequence: TGTGCCAGCAGCTCCGGGACAGGGGGCACCGTCGAGACCCAGTACTTC. Encoded protein: CASSSGTGGTVETQYF.

This rearrangement joins TRBV7-9 to TRBJ2-7; D gene unclear. The length of the CDR3 is 14 residues. V was pared by 7 bases and J by 0 bases, with 13 bases between. Germline assignment: CDR1 SEHNR and CDR2 FQNEAQ (reference sequence). CDR3 DNA: TGTGCCAGCACCAAGTTGGGCAGCTCCTACGAGCAGTACTTC. It yields the protein CASTKLGSSYEQYF.

V usage is TRBV20-1 and J usage is TRBJ2-5; D uncertain. Trimming left V 4 bases short and J 5 bases short, with 8 bases between. From germline, CDR1 is DFQATT and CDR2 SNEGSKA (reference sequence). The CDR3 has 11 amino acids. This CDR3 is CSANLIETQYF. The CDR3 DNA is TGCAGTGCTAATCTTATCGAGACCCAGTACTTC.

The V and J genes are TRBV19 and TRBJ2-7; the match to TRBD1 covers 9 bases. The CDR3 has 14 residues. The V gene end was trimmed by 4 bases and the J gene end by 4 bases; junction bases not matched to a gene: 5. Germline CDR1 and CDR2: LNHDA and SQIVND (reference sequence). The CDR3 here is CASSTRDRAYEQYF. The DNA for the CDR3 is TGTGCCAGTAGTACGCGGGACAGGGCGTACGAGCAGTACTTC.

This clone was seen once. V is TRBV29-1 and J is TRBJ2-1, with TRBD2 matching 11 bases. The CDR3 has 17 amino acids. Unmatched junction bases numbered 12, after V lost 7 bases and J lost 1 base. Germline CDR1 reads SQVTM; CDR2 reads ANQGSEA. CDR3 coding DNA: TGCAGCGCCCAGGGGAAGGGGACTAGCGGATCCTACAATGAGCAGTTCTTC. Translated: CSAQGKGTSGSYNEQFF.

The gene calls are TRBV30 and TRBJ2-1; TRBD2 aligns across 10 bases. After removal of 2 bases from V and 7 bases from J, the junction contained 2 bases not matched to a gene. This CDR3 is 13 amino acids long. Germline V lookup: CDR1 GTSNPN, CDR2 SVGIG (reference sequence). The CDR3 region has the DNA TGTGCCTGGAGTAATAGCGGGGGGAATGAGCAGTTCTTC. It encodes CAWSNSGGNEQFF.

V gene TRBV4-3 combines with J gene TRBJ2-2; 10 positions agree with TRBD1. The V gene's germline CDR1 is LGHNA and CDR2 YSLEER. This CDR3 has 16 amino acids. V lost 4 bases to trimming and J lost 3 bases; unmatched junction nucleotides: 5. The CDR3, as DNA: TGCGCCAGCAGCCCACGGACAGGGGGGGACACCGGGGAGCTGTTTTTT. Protein: CASSPRTGGDTGELFF.

The chain combines TRBV9 with TRBJ1-1, with D possibly TRBD1 on 5 matching bases. Germline V CDR1 and CDR2: SGDLS, YYNGEE. The CDR3 has 15 residues. V gave up 0 bases and J gave up 0 bases, with 9 bases separating them. CDR3 residues: CASSVAPGMNTEAFF. The CDR3 DNA reads TGTGCCAGCAGCGTAGCCCCAGGGATGAACACTGAAGCTTTCTTT.

This chain joins TRBV5-1 and TRBJ1-1; a weak D match, TRBD1 (5 bases). V was trimmed by 4 bases and J by 3 bases, leaving 13 bases between them. CDR1 SGHRS and CDR2 YFSETQ come from the germline V gene. This CDR3 contains 14 residues. The CDR3 bases are TGCGCCAGCAGCCCAGGGAGGACGGACACTGAAGCTTTCTTT. Its protein product is CASSPGRTDTEAFF.

V usage is TRBV10-1 and J usage is TRBJ1-2; unclear D gene. The CDR3 is made up of 13 amino acids. The V end lost 4 bases, the J end lost 2 bases, and 8 bases lay between the germline ends. CDR1 WNHNN and CDR2 SYGVQD come from the germline V gene (reference sequence). CDR3 DNA: TGCGCCAGCAGTGCAGGACCCAACTATGGCTACACCTTC. Translated, it gives CASSAGPNYGYTF.

The J gene is TRBJ2-5, the V gene TRBV7-7; D unclear. This CDR3 has 14 residues. V lost 3 bases to trimming and J lost 3 bases, with 11 bases between them. The germline V gene encodes CDR1 SSHAT and CDR2 FNYEAQ (reference sequence). CDR3 region: CASSFGNREETQYF. CDR3 coding DNA: TGTGCCAGCAGCTTTGGAAACCGAGAAGAGACCCAGTACTTC. Full variable domain (remainder filled in from reference TRBV7-7 and TRBJ2-5): GAGVSQSPRYKVTKRGQDVTLRCDPISSHATLYWYQQALGQGPEFLTYFNYEAQPDKSGLPSDRFSAERPEGSISTLTIQRTEQRDSAMYRCASSFGNREETQYFGPGTRLLVL.

The chain has TRBV7-3 and TRBJ2-1; the match to TRBD2 covers 14 bases. Per germline, CDR1 SGHTA and CDR2 FQGTGA. V lost 5 bases, J lost 4 bases, and 7 bases stayed unmatched. The CDR3 is 17 amino acids. Here the CDR3 reads CASSPIGLAGGYNEQFF. The CDR3 DNA reads TGTGCCAGCAGCCCTATTGGACTAGCGGGGGGTTACAATGAGCAGTTCTTC.

The gene calls are TRBV7-2 and TRBJ2-7, with D unresolved. The CDR3 runs to 13 residues. V shed 5 bases and J shed 5 bases, with 13 bases lying between them. CDR1 is SGHTA and CDR2 is FQGNSA in the germline V gene. The CDR3: CASSLLGTDEQYF. In DNA form, the CDR3 reads TGTGCCAGCAGCCTCTTAGGAACGGACGAGCAGTACTTC.

Here the CDR3 reads CASSTTAIPLYNEQFF. CDR3 in DNA: TGTGCCAGCAGTACTACAGCGATCCCTCTCTACAATGAGCAGTTCTTC. The chain combines TRBV6-6 with TRBJ2-1; D call uncertain. Trimming removed 5 bases from V and 3 bases from J, with 17 bases in between. The CDR3 spans 16 residues. Looked up from germline, CDR1 is MNHNY and CDR2 is SVGAGI (reference sequence).

This chain joins TRBV10-3 and TRBJ1-4, with D tentatively TRBD1 (5 bases). Germline CDR1 is ENHRY and CDR2 is SYGVKD. Trimming stripped 5 bases from V and 6 bases from J, with 13 bases between. CDR3 length equals 14 residues. As DNA, the CDR3 is TGTGCCATCAGTAACCGGGACGGTGATGAAAAACTGTTTTTT. Residues: CAISNRDGDEKLFF.

The V gene is TRBV11-2, the J gene TRBJ2-1; D call uncertain. The germline V gene encodes CDR1 SGHAT and CDR2 FQNNGV. V lost 7 bases to trimming and J lost 9 bases, with 16 bases between them. CDR3 length: 13 amino acids. This chain's CDR3 is CASKFRFGFEQFF. The CDR3 DNA is TGTGCCAGCAAGTTTCGTTTCGGCTTTGAGCAGTTCTTC. Full variable domain (missing parts from reference TRBV11-2 and TRBJ2-1): EAGVAQSPRYKIIEKRQSVAFWCNPISGHATLYWYQQILGQGPKLLIQFQNNGVVDDSQLPKDRFSAERLKGVDSTLKIQPAKLEDSAVYLCASKFRFGFEQFFGPGTRLTVL.

This clone has a single count. The V call is TRBV11-3, the J call TRBJ2-1, with 10 bases aligning to TRBD2. The CDR3 is 15 amino acids. V lost 4 bases, J lost 3 bases, and 3 bases stayed unmatched. CDR1 SGHNT and CDR2 YENEEA come from the germline V gene. In DNA, the CDR3 is TGTGCCAGCAGCTCGGGACTAGCGTACTACAATGAGCAGTTCTTC. Protein: CASSSGLAYYNEQFF.

This clone was seen more than once but under ten times. The CDR3 here is CASMGGTEAFF. In DNA form, the CDR3 reads TGTGCCAGCATGGGGGGCACTGAAGCTTTCTTT. The J gene is TRBJ1-1, the V gene TRBV25-1, with D perhaps matching TRBD1 (5 bases). CDR1 MGHDK and CDR2 SYGVNS come from the germline V gene. V was shortened by 7 bases and J by 4 bases, with 7 bases between the two germline ends. The CDR3 extends over 11 amino acids.

V and J are TRBV7-2 and TRBJ2-2, with 11 bases matching TRBD2. The junction had 11 bases not matched to a gene; V was cut back by 1 base and J by 4 bases. The CDR3 length is 19 residues. The V gene's germline CDR1 is SGHTA and CDR2 FQGNSA. CDR3 loop: CASSLVSGLAGGGTGELFF. Written as DNA, the CDR3 is TGTGCCAGCAGCTTAGTCTCTGGGCTAGCGGGGGGAGGCACCGGGGAGCTGTTTTTT.

This clone came up once. V usage is TRBV27 and J usage is TRBJ1-2; no definite D call. In germline, CDR1 is MNHEY, CDR2 SMNVEV (reference sequence). CDR3 length equals 14 residues. The V end was cut by 3 bases, the J end by 4 bases, with 12 bases between. The CDR3 protein is CASSFSGSAYGYTF. The DNA for the CDR3 is TGTGCCAGCAGTTTCTCGGGGTCGGCCTATGGCTACACCTTC.

The chain recombines TRBV6-5 with TRBJ1-2, with D tentatively TRBD1 (6 bases). The CDR3 is 14 residues long. Trimming removed 5 bases from V and 5 bases from J, with 15 bases in between. From germline, CDR1 is MNHEY and CDR2 SVGAGI. This CDR3 is CASSRQEPAYGYTF. The CDR3 bases are TGTGCCAGCAGTCGACAGGAACCAGCATATGGCTACACCTTC.

V and J are TRBV7-8 and TRBJ2-5, with D hard to call. The DNA end favors TRBJ2-7, so the J call may be wrong. The germline gives CDR1 SGHVS, CDR2 FQNEAQ. The CDR3 sequence is 12 residues long. The CDR3 sequence is CASSSTSYEQYF. CDR3 in DNA: TGTGCCAGCAGCTCAACTTCCTACGAGCAGTACTTC.